These 17 T cell receptor beta chains originate from one sample sequenced in a study of shared clonotypes between healthy human individuals. Clones were read by immunoSEQ multiplex PCR, and TCRdb kept only the in-frame ones, dropping some. The sample holds some 1.4 million clones, around 97% seen once. The material sequenced was naive CD4+ T cells sorted from blood. Subset specified: CD45RA+ positively selected. Source of these receptors: a man aged 25-45 years in good health.

This sequence joins TRBV5-4 and TRBJ2-5; no definite D call. CDR1 SGHNT and CDR2 YYREEE come from the germline V gene (reference sequence). Trimming pared 4 bases from V and 2 bases from J, leaving 12 bases between. This CDR3 has 14 amino acids. CDR3 amino acids: CASSPGRNQETQYF. CDR3 DNA sequence: TGTGCCAGCAGCCCAGGCAGGAATCAAGAGACCCAGTACTTC.

DNA for the CDR3: TGTGCCAGTAGTATGTGGGACGGGGAGCTGTTTTTT. Translating gives CASSMWDGELFF. This chain links TRBV19 with TRBJ2-2; unclear D gene. Trimming cost V 3 bases and J 7 bases, with 6 bases left between them. The CDR3 runs to 12 residues. Per germline, CDR1 LNHDA and CDR2 SQIVND (reference sequence).

The gene calls are TRBV15 and TRBJ2-7, with D uncertain. This CDR3 contains 20 residues. Germline-derived CDR1 and CDR2 are LNHNV and YYDKDF (reference sequence). The V end lost 0 bases, the J end lost 0 bases, and 24 bases lay between the germline ends. CDR3 sequence: CATSREVHSGLGIGSYEQYF. The CDR3 DNA follows: TGTGCCACCAGCAGAGAGGTACACTCGGGCCTTGGTATCGGCTCCTACGAGCAGTACTTC.

The chain links TRBV5-8 to TRBJ1-1; D is perhaps TRBD1 (5 bases). CDR3 length equals 13 residues. With 1 base removed from V and 6 bases from J, the gap between germline ends came to 10 bases. Germline V lookup: CDR1 SGHTS, CDR2 YDEGEE. The CDR3 nucleotides read TGTGCCAGCAGCTTGACATTCAGGGCTGAAGCTTTCTTT. It yields the protein CASSLTFRAEAFF. The full variable domain, in which reference TRBV5-8 and TRBJ1-1 provide the parts outside the CDR3, is EAGVTQSPTHLIKTRGQQATLRCSPISGHTSVYWYQQALGLGLQFLLWYDEGEERNRGNFPPRFSGRQFPNYSSELNVNALELEDSALYLCASSLTFRAEAFFGQGTRLTVV.

The genes are TRBV7-2 and TRBJ1-3; D is uncertain. Germline V gives CDR1 SGHTA, CDR2 FQGNSA. With 1 base removed from V and 7 bases from J, the gap between germline ends came to 5 bases. The CDR3 consists of 12 residues. The CDR3 DNA is TGTGCCAGCAGCTTAGTCAGGAACACCATATATTTT. Residues: CASSLVRNTIYF.

The chain is built from TRBV6-1 and TRBJ2-5, with 8 bases matching TRBD2. The V gene end was trimmed by 2 bases and the J gene end by 0 bases; junction bases not matched to a gene: 11. CDR1 is MNHNS and CDR2 is SASEGT in the germline V gene. CDR3 length: 18 residues. The CDR3 sequence is CASSELGGSGTNQETQYF. CDR3 DNA: TGTGCCAGCAGTGAATTAGGCGGTAGCGGGACCAACCAAGAGACCCAGTACTTC.

The chain is built from TRBV6-1 and TRBJ2-1; possibly TRBD2 for D (6 bases). Germline CDR1 reads MNHNS; CDR2 reads SASEGT. CDR3 size: 15 residues. The V end was cut by 7 bases, the J end by 6 bases, with 19 bases between. CDR3 sequence: CASTLGERVSNEQFF. The CDR3 DNA sequence: TGTGCCAGCACCCTCGGGGAGCGGGTCTCCAATGAGCAGTTCTTC.

In regard to this clone: The same CDR3 arises from other DNA sequences in this sample as well. J is TRBJ1-2 and V is TRBV19; D gene uncertain. Germline-derived CDR1 and CDR2 are LNHDA and SQIVND (reference sequence). The CDR3 runs to 11 residues. The ends were cut back, 5 bases at V and 3 bases at J, with 4 bases in the middle. The CDR3 loop is CASSSHYGYTF. As DNA, the CDR3 is TGTGCCAGTAGTTCTCACTATGGCTACACCTTC.

This clone was detected only once. The chain links TRBV11-1 to TRBJ2-5; TRBD1 matches 8 bases. CDR1 SGHAT and CDR2 FQDESV come from the germline V gene (reference sequence). V lost 0 bases to trimming and J lost 2 bases; unmatched junction nucleotides: 5. This CDR3 is built from 16 residues. CDR3 sequence reads: CASSLATGVGQETQYF. CDR3 DNA sequence: TGTGCCAGCAGCTTAGCGACAGGGGTTGGGCAAGAGACCCAGTACTTC.

Remarks on this clone: The junction departs from germline at one end; a sequencing error may be responsible. The rearrangement links TRBV9 to TRBJ2-1; D not resolved. The length of the CDR3 is 13 residues. Germline CDR1 and CDR2: SGDLS and YYNGEE. The CDR3 DNA sequence: TGTGCCAGCAGCGTAGCTTTATACAGTGAGCAGTTCTTC. Residues: CASSVALYSEQFF.

V usage is TRBV6-1 and J usage is TRBJ2-1; perhaps TRBD2 as D (5 bases). Germline V lookup: CDR1 MNHNS, CDR2 SASEGT. Trimming left V 2 bases short and J 6 bases short, with 14 bases between. The CDR3 has 15 residues. CDR3: CASSETYGGPNEQFF. CDR3 sequence (DNA): TGTGCCAGCAGTGAAACCTACGGAGGTCCCAATGAGCAGTTCTTC.

The chain employs TRBV28 and TRBJ1-4; no clear D gene. Germline V gene sequence: CDR1 MDHEN, CDR2 SYDVKM. Trimming stripped 5 bases from V and 0 bases from J, with 13 bases between. The CDR3 consists of 16 residues. The DNA of the CDR3 is TGTGCCAGCAGTCCATTAGGACGTACAACTAATGAAAAACTGTTTTTT. Translation: CASSPLGRTTNEKLFF.

Turning to this clone: Other DNA sequences of this sample code for an identical CDR3. The chain combines TRBV15 with TRBJ1-1; D not certain. This CDR3 region has 14 residues. Germline CDR1 LNHNV, CDR2 YYDKDF (reference sequence). V was cut by 1 base and J by 0 bases, with 6 bases left in between. This CDR3 reads CATSRVTVNTEAFF. CDR3 bases: TGTGCCACCAGCAGAGTAACAGTGAACACTGAAGCTTTCTTT.

The rearrangement joins TRBV25-1 to TRBJ2-2; D uncertain. The germline V gene has CDR1 MGHDK and CDR2 SYGVNS. The CDR3 contains 12 residues. Trimming shortened V by 3 bases and J by 3 bases, and 2 bases separated the two germline ends. CDR3 sequence (DNA): TGTGCCAGCAGTGAGTACACCGGGGAGCTGTTTTTT. Its protein product is CASSEYTGELFF.

The chain is built from TRBV5-1 and TRBJ1-2; D gene uncertain. The CDR3 runs to 14 residues. Looked up from germline, CDR1 is SGHRS and CDR2 is YFSETQ. V lost 2 bases and J lost 5, with 13 bases in between. The CDR3 sequence is CASSFGTAGYGYTF. In DNA, the CDR3 is TGCGCCAGCAGCTTCGGCACCGCGGGGTATGGCTACACCTTC.

The chain is built from TRBV9 and TRBJ2-3, with 11 bases fitting TRBD2. This CDR3 contains 15 residues. V shed 4 bases and J 3 bases; nucleotides not matched to a gene: 4. Germline CDR1 reads SGDLS; CDR2 reads YYNGEE. CDR3 residues: CASSTGTSGTDTQYF. The CDR3, as DNA: TGTGCCAGCAGCACCGGGACTAGCGGTACAGATACGCAGTATTTT.

This chain uses TRBV19 with TRBJ1-4; D call uncertain. CDR1 LNHDA and CDR2 SQIVND come from the germline V gene (reference sequence). The CDR3 has 16 residues. V shed 4 bases and J shed 7 bases, with 19 bases lying between them. CDR3 region: CASSRRTEKLGEKLFF. The CDR3 DNA reads as TGTGCCAGTAGTAGGAGGACGGAGAAATTGGGTGAAAAACTGTTTTTT.